What follows are 6 T cell receptor beta chains derived from one specimen sequenced in a study of T cell clonality in common variable immunodeficiency. Profiling relied on immunoSEQ multiplex PCR, and the TCRdb table lists in-frame clones only, not all of them. The sample shows 25,000 to 30,000 clones, none of them appearing just once. Notes on the study in general: Fewer deletions and N-nucleotide insertions were reportedly seen in common variable immunodeficiency TCR beta sequences.

What these receptors recognize is not known. Sequencing was done on a sample of peripheral blood mononuclear cells. These receptors originate from a human donor with common variable immunodeficiency.

Ten or more counts support this clone. The CDR3 goes on 3 residues after the read ends, and that part is filled in from the germline J gene. The chain combines TRBV5-1 with TRBJ1-2; D is perhaps TRBD1 (5 bases). Germline V gives CDR1 SGHRS, CDR2 YFSETQ. This CDR3 contains 14 residues. Incomplete CDR3 DNA: TGCGCCAGCAGCTTGGACTTGGGGCAGGGCGGC. This translates into CASSLDLGQGG. From start to end, the CDR3 is CASSLDLGQGGYTF.

The sample holds many counts of this clone. The sequence runs out 3 residues before the end of the CDR3; the remainder is reconstructed from the germline J gene. The chain uses TRBV20-1 and TRBJ2-1; 10 nucleotides align to TRBD1. V lost 3 bases, J lost 7 bases, and 6 bases stayed unmatched. Germline loops: CDR1 DFQATT, CDR2 SNEGSKA (reference sequence). CDR3 length: 14 amino acids. CDR3 loop: CSARGDRGNNEQFF. The part of the CDR3 DNA that was read is TGCAGTGCTAGGGGGGACAGGGGAAATAATGAG.

This clone was counted a few times. The read terminates 3 residues before the CDR3 end, so the remaining end is supplied by the germline J gene. The V call is TRBV7-3, the J call TRBJ2-5, with TRBD2 matching 9 bases. V trimming: 2 bases; J trimming: 5 bases; junction bases outside the gene matches: 6. The length of the CDR3 is 15 residues. Germline lookup yields CDR1 SGHTA and CDR2 FQGTGA. CDR3 DNA, as far as it was read: TGTGCCAGCAGCTTAGCGGGGGGGCTAGTGGAGACC. Its protein is CASSLAGGLVET. The entire CDR3 reads CASSLAGGLVETQYF.

For this clone: The read gets to within 3 residues of the CDR3 end, and the germline J gene fills in the rest. V and J are TRBV19 and TRBJ1-5; the D gene is possibly TRBD1 (5 bases). The germline CDR1 and CDR2 sequences are LNHDA and SQIVND (reference sequence). The CDR3 runs 14 residues. The V and J ends lost 7 bases and 4 bases respectively, with 14 bases between them. Partial CDR3 DNA: TGTGCCAGTATCTCGGGGGTTAAGAATCAGCCC. The encoded protein is CASISGVKNQP. From start to end, the CDR3 is CASISGVKNQPQHF. The whole variable domain, filled in from reference TRBV19 and TRBJ1-5, reads DGGITQSPKYLFRKEGQNVTLSCEQNLNHDAMYWYRQDPGQGLRLIYYSQIVNDFQKGDIAEGYSVSREKKESFPLTVTSAQKNPTAFYLCASISGVKNQPQHFGDGTRLSIL.

In its sample, this clone was seen many times. Read data end 3 residues before the CDR3 end; the end is taken from the germline J gene. The rearrangement joins TRBV5-1 to TRBJ2-7, with D perhaps matching TRBD1 (5 bases). This CDR3 region has 14 residues. Trimming shortened V by 5 bases and J by 0 bases, and 12 bases separated the two germline ends. Germline CDR1 SGHRS, CDR2 YFSETQ. The CDR3 region is CASSSTASSYEQYF. Incomplete CDR3 DNA: TGCGCCAGCAGTTCGACAGCGTCCTCCTACGAG.

This clone came up a few times. The CDR3 is cut off 3 residues early in the read; its end comes from the germline J gene. This chain uses TRBV7-9 with TRBJ1-4; D may be TRBD1 (5 bases). The V gene's germline CDR1 is SEHNR and CDR2 FQNEAQ (reference sequence). The CDR3 is 14 residues long. The V gene lost 3 bases and the J gene lost 0 bases, with 5 bases spanning the gap. This CDR3 is CASSLTATNEKLFF. CDR3 DNA, as far as it was read: TGTGCCAGCAGCTTGACAGCAACTAATGAAAAA.